Below, one TCR beta chain is given with its context. Its antigen is unknown. The observed sequence ends 3 residues before the CDR3 terminus, with the missing tail filled in from the germline J gene. These data belong to a study of T cells in women clearing cervical HPV infection (dated by TCRdb to 2017 to 2018). Notes on the research overall: The cases were approximately 25 women with histologically confirmed HPV16-related CIN3 or worse, and 2 of these cases were invasive cancers. An exploratory proof-of-principle case-control study, nested within the Guanacaste HPV Natural History Study in Costa Rica, was conducted to compare TCR repertoires across cervical HPV16 outcomes. Five blinded duplicates per group were added as quality controls, so that approximately 60 samples were obtained: around 50 participants and some 10 replicates. Blood from cases was collected at the visit where the lesion was first found, while blood from controls was collected once the infection could no longer be detected. Cases were matched to controls by age within five years and by the year the sample was collected. A median age of 34 years was observed in cases versus approximately 40 in controls, and no significant differences in baseline characteristics were found. HLA typing was available for only a few women, so HLA type could not be excluded as a confounder. For cases, a median interval of approximately 150 days, with an interquartile range of roughly 80 to 200 days, was observed between lesion detection and blood sampling. Controls were 25 women whose single incident HPV16 infection cleared within 12 months without precancer or cancer developing. The parent cohort enrolled roughly 9,300 women aged 18 or older in Guanacaste, Costa Rica, in about 1993 to 1994 and followed the women for around 7 years. General conclusions and limits of the study: TRBV6-7 relative abundance was lower in cases than in controls (roughly 0.12% versus 0.15%; Bonferroni P = 0.0008). Because the number of T cells per sample was unknown, the richness differences could reflect varying T-cell content rather than repertoire biology. Random forest classifiers that combined richness and V gene abundances separated cases from controls with an estimated AUC of about 0.8. Because of the cross-sectional design, the study could not determine whether the associations came before infection or resulted from infection, and neither effector/memory subsets nor HPV-specific T cells were isolated. CIN3+ cases had significantly higher TCR repertoire richness than controls across sequencing depths, but evenness did not differ between the groups.

TCR beta CDR3 regions were amplified by multiplex PCR using the immunoSEQ assay from an average of 1200 ng genomic DNA per sample. To correct primer bias, the assay used a complete synthetic TCR repertoire to set an amplification baseline. Amplicons were sequenced on the Illumina platform. The authors processed their data as follows. Error correction of the sequences involved clustering with frequency ratios plus a modified nearest-neighbor algorithm, after which the sequences were analyzed in the immunoSEQ Analyzer using IMGT gene definitions. At each rarefaction depth, TCR richness and evenness were averaged over 20 rarefaction repeats, and samples with fewer sequences than the depth were excluded. V, D and J gene relative abundances were compared between groups with Wilcoxon rank sum tests, applying FDR correction. An intraclass correlation of around 96% for TCR richness and an average of around 80% across 66 gene segments were obtained from the blinded duplicates. TCRdb provides this immuneACCESS table in a form limited to in-frame rearrangements. Some clones are lacking; in checked studies, under half of them reflect an unresolved V gene, and why the rest are absent is not known. The D gene and trimming were derived from the DNA, and the V and J assignments and clone size from that table. The sample table gives about 23,000 clones. The ten largest account for roughly 9.1% of the sample.

Inclusive of the bounding cysteine and phenylalanine, the CDR3 is 15 residues long. Part of the CDR3 DNA is given, 36 bases translated from base 1. V is trimmed back by 4 bases and J by 0 bases, and the junction contains 3 bases that no gene match accounts for. CDR1 and CDR2 are drawn from the germline V gene (reference sequence): SGHNT, YYREEE. Every participant had a single incident cervical HPV16 infection, and prevalent HPV16 infections were excluded. Cervical HPV DNA was detected with MY09/MY11 PCR, and genotyping was done by dot-blot hybridization. About 14 mL of heparinized blood were centrifuged, and the buffy coat was split into aliquots, frozen at -30 degrees C, and then kept at -80 degrees C. QIAGEN kits were used to extract genomic DNA from buffy coat specimens.

The clonotype comes from a woman between 18 and 69 years old with a cervical HPV16 infection that either progressed to CIN3+ or cleared (not recorded which). The sample comprised blood buffy coat. The V and J segments used are TRBV5-4 and TRBJ2-2; TRBD2 aligns with 7 central bases. CDR3 reads: CASSPGGSNTGELFF. The CDR3 DNA, read in part, is TGTGCCAGCAGCCCGGGGGGATCGAACACCGGGGAG.